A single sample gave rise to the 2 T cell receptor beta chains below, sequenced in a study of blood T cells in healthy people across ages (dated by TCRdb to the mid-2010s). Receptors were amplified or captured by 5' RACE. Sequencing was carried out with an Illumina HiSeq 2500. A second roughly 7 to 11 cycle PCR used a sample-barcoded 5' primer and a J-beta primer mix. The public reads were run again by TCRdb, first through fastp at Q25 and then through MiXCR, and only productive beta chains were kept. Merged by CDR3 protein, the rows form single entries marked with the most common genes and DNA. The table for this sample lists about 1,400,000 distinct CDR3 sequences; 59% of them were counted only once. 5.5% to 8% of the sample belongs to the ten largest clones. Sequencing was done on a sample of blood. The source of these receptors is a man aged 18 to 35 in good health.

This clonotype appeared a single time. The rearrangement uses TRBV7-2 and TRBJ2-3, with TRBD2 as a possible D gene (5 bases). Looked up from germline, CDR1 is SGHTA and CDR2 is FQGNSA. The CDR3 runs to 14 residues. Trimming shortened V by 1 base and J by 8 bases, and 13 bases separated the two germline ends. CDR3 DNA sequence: TGTGCCAGCAGCTTAGGGGTCTCGGAGGCTACGCAGTATTTT. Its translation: CASSLGVSEATQYF.

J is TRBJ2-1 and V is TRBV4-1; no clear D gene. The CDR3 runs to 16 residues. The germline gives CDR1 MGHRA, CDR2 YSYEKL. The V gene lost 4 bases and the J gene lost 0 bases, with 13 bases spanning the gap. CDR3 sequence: CASSRSDWGSYNEQFF. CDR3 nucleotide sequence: TGCGCCAGCAGCCGCAGCGACTGGGGCTCCTACAATGAGCAGTTCTTC.